The 15 T cell receptor beta chains below come from one sample, sequenced in a study of graft-versus-host responses after intestinal transplantation (dated by TCRdb to 2020 to 2023). According to the study, the label for this sample's time point signals: cells obtained before transplantation from donor or recipient. Their recognized antigens are unknown. The library was built by means of the immunoSEQ multiplex PCR assay. This immuneACCESS table, as held by TCRdb, lists in-frame sequences with V and J called but not all clones. Of the missing ones, under half trace to an unresolved V gene in checked studies; the others have no known cause. The sample has about 110,000 clones on record, about 93% of them singletons. The ten largest account for 0.4% to 0.55% of the sample. This specimen consisted of unstimulated CD8+ T cells sorted from spleen or lymph node cells, obtained before intestinal transplant. The receptors originated from a human donor who received an intestinal transplant.

The rearrangement links TRBV27 to TRBJ1-5; a weak D match, TRBD1 (6 bases). This CDR3 has 14 residues. The ends were cut back, 2 bases at V and 3 bases at J, with 8 bases in the middle. Per the germline V gene, CDR1 is MNHEY and CDR2 is SMNVEV (reference sequence). CDR3 protein: CASSLDRLNQPQHF. CDR3 DNA: TGTGCCAGCAGTTTAGACAGGCTCAATCAGCCCCAGCATTTT.

The chain has TRBV5-4 and TRBJ1-2; D not certain. The CDR3 has 13 residues. Trimming stripped 8 bases from V and 4 bases from J, with 15 bases between. Looked up from germline, CDR1 is SGHNT and CDR2 is YYREEE (reference sequence). CDR3 region: CASIPGGSYGYTF. CDR3 in DNA: TGTGCCAGTATCCCGGGAGGATCCTATGGCTACACCTTC.

The V call is TRBV6-1, the J call TRBJ2-7; a weak D match, TRBD1 (5 bases). V dropped 6 bases and J dropped 2 bases, with 11 bases sitting between them. The germline CDR1 and CDR2 sequences are MNHNS and SASEGT. There are 13 residues in the CDR3. For the CDR3, the DNA is TGTGCCAGCAGAACCAGGGAACCCTACGAGCAGTACTTC. Translating it yields CASRTREPYEQYF.

This chain uses TRBV5-1 with TRBJ1-4; no definite D call. This CDR3 comprises 14 residues. Germline V gives CDR1 SGHRS, CDR2 YFSETQ. Deletions cut 0 bases from V and 4 bases from J, with 7 bases between. The CDR3 reads CASSLGPVNEKLFF. The CDR3 DNA reads TGCGCCAGCAGCTTGGGGCCGGTTAATGAAAAACTGTTTTTT. The complete variable domain, with remaining parts taken from reference TRBV5-1 and TRBJ1-4, reads KAGVTQTPRYLIKTRGQQVTLSCSPISGHRSVSWYQQTPGQGLQFLFEYFSETQRNKGNFPGRFSGRQFSNSRSEMNVSTLELGDSALYLCASSLGPVNEKLFFGSGTQLSVL.

The J gene is TRBJ1-1, the V gene TRBV6-6; no firm D call. The V end was cut by 6 bases, the J end by 0 bases, with 14 bases between. This CDR3 has 15 amino acids. CDR1 is MNHNY, CDR2 SVGAGI, per germline (reference sequence). This CDR3 is CASSPYAGMNTEAFF. In DNA, the CDR3 is TGTGCCAGCAGCCCATATGCGGGGATGAACACTGAAGCTTTCTTT.

The gene calls are TRBV15 and TRBJ2-4, with 10 bases matching TRBD1. Germline V gene data show CDR1 as LNHNV and CDR2 as YYDKDF (reference sequence). Trimming removed 3 bases from V and 3 bases from J; junction bases left unmatched: 8. CDR3 length equals 17 residues. CDR3 bases: TGTGCCACCAGCAGGCAAGGACAGGGGGTCGACAAAAACATTCAGTACTTC. Its translation is CATSRQGQGVDKNIQYF.

The chain recombines TRBV6-5 with TRBJ2-1; a weak D match, TRBD2 (5 bases). V lost 8 bases, J lost 3 bases, and 8 bases lay in between. CDR3 length: 12 residues. Germline V gives CDR1 MNHEY, CDR2 SVGAGI. The CDR3 is CASRENYNEQFF. CDR3 DNA sequence: TGTGCCAGCCGGGAAAACTACAATGAGCAGTTCTTC.

This chain uses TRBV4-1 with TRBJ1-1; 7 bases map to TRBD1. In germline, CDR1 is MGHRA, CDR2 YSYEKL. The CDR3 extends over 13 amino acids. After removal of 7 bases from V and 0 bases from J, the junction contained 2 bases not matched to a gene. The CDR3 DNA sequence: TGCGCCAGCACCGGACAGGTGAACACTGAAGCTTTCTTT. Residues: CASTGQVNTEAFF.

This chain joins TRBV9 and TRBJ2-5; D may match TRBD1 or TRBD2 (5 bases each). This CDR3 is built from 17 residues. CDR1 is SGDLS and CDR2 is YYNGEE in the germline V gene. V gave up 4 bases and J gave up 2 bases, with 21 bases separating them. The CDR3 DNA reads as TGTGCCAGCAGCTCACCAAGGGACCTAAAGGGGCAAGAGACCCAGTACTTC. This translates into CASSSPRDLKGQETQYF.

CDR3 in DNA: TGCAGCGTTGAAGGGGACACCAGTGGGCCAGATACGCAGTATTTT. Its translation is CSVEGDTSGPDTQYF. V is TRBV29-1 and J is TRBJ2-3; tentative D call: TRBD1 (6 bases). Germline lookup yields CDR1 SQVTM and CDR2 ANQGSEA. The CDR3 spans 15 residues. V lost 1 base to trimming and J lost 4 bases, with 15 bases between them.

The gene calls are TRBV15 and TRBJ2-1; TRBD1 might be the D (6 bases). The CDR3 has 18 amino acids. Germline V gene data show CDR1 as LNHNV and CDR2 as YYDKDF (reference sequence). The ends were cut back, 2 bases at V and 4 bases at J, with 21 bases in the middle. CDR3 protein: CATSRTFPTGIFYNEQFF. Written as DNA, the CDR3 is TGTGCCACCAGCAGAACTTTCCCGACAGGAATCTTTTACAATGAGCAGTTCTTC. Full variable domain (rest looked up from reference TRBV15 and TRBJ2-1): DAMVIQNPRYQVTQFGKPVTLSCSQTLNHNVMYWYQQKSSQAPKLLFHYYDKDFNNEADTPDNFQSRRPNTSFCFLDIRSPGLGDTAMYLCATSRTFPTGIFYNEQFFGPGTRLTVL.

This rearrangement joins TRBV28 to TRBJ2-2; D gene unclear. Deletions cut 7 bases from V and 0 bases from J, with 9 bases between. Germline CDR1 MDHEN, CDR2 SYDVKM. The CDR3 is 14 amino acids. The chain's CDR3 is CASTRAANTGELFF. CDR3 sequence (DNA): TGTGCCAGCACCCGGGCAGCGAACACCGGGGAGCTGTTTTTT.

The chain joins TRBV29-1 to TRBJ2-7, with 9 bases aligning to TRBD1. This CDR3 has 12 amino acids. The V segment lost 7 bases and the J segment 5 bases; nucleotides outside the gene matches: 6. Looked up from germline, CDR1 is SQVTM and CDR2 is ANQGSEA. This CDR3 reads CSGRGTGNEQYF. DNA for the CDR3: TGCAGCGGGAGGGGGACAGGGAACGAGCAGTACTTC.

The genes are TRBV9 and TRBJ2-3; the D gene is possibly TRBD2 (6 bases). Germline lookup yields CDR1 SGDLS and CDR2 YYNGEE. The V end was cut by 0 bases, the J end by 1 base, with 9 bases between. The CDR3 covers 15 residues. CDR3 in amino acids: CASSVVSGGTDTQYF. The CDR3 bases are TGTGCCAGCAGCGTAGTATCGGGAGGCACAGATACGCAGTATTTT.

This chain links TRBV9 with TRBJ2-7; possible D gene TRBD1, 5 bases. Per germline, CDR1 SGDLS and CDR2 YYNGEE. V lost 1 base and J 3 bases, leaving 11 bases between the germline ends. The CDR3 spans 14 residues. In DNA, the CDR3 is TGTGCCAGCAGCGTATCGATAGGGGACTACGAGCAGTACTTC. It specifies CASSVSIGDYEQYF.